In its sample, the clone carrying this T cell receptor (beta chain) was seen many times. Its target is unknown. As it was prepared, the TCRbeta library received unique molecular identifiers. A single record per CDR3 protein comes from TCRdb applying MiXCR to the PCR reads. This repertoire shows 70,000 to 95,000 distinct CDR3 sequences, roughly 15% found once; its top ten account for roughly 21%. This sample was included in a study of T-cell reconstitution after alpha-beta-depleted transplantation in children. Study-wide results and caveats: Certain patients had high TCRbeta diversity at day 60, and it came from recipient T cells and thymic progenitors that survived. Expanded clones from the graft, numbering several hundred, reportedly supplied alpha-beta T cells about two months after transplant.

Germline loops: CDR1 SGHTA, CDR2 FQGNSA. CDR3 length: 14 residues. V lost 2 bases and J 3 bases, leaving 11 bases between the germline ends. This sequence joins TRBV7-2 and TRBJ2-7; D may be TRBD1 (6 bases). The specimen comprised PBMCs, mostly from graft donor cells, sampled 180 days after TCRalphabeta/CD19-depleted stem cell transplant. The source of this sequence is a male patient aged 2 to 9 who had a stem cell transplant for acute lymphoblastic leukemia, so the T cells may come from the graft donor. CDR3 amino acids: CASSLRQAFYEQYF. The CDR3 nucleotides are TGTGCCAGCAGCTTAAGACAGGCGTTCTACGAGCAGTACTTC.